The entry that follows covers one T cell receptor beta chain sequence. The antigen is unknown. CDR3 length equals 15 residues. V lost 3 bases and J 2 bases, leaving 11 bases between the germline ends. Germline V lookup: CDR1 SGDLS, CDR2 YYNGEE. The data were produced by immunoSEQ multiplex PCR, yet TCRdb's version contains in-frame clones alone and is incomplete. Of about 2 million clones in the sample, roughly 94% were seen once. It was CD45RO-negative cells, positively selected for CCR7, that made up naive CD8 cells, with terminally differentiated effector memory CD45RA+ cells excluded. The data belong to a study of shared clonotypes between healthy human individuals. About the research overall: Donors, aged 18 to 49, were two women and three men.

Whole-study findings and limits: Clonotype sharing among donors likely depends on sequencing depth. The naive CD4 repertoires of several donors were compared, and approximately 4.5% of clonotypes were shared. Generation probability values for non-shared clonotypes were lower than those for clonotypes shared by all four donors.

The J gene is TRBJ2-2, the V gene TRBV9; the D gene is possibly TRBD2 (6 bases). The clonotype originates from a man between 18 and 35 years old in good health. Specimen: naive CD8+ T cells sorted from blood. The CDR3 nucleotides are TGTGCCAGCAGCGCCGGGGGAGTCAACACCGGGGAGCTGTTTTTT. As protein: CASSAGGVNTGELFF.